The next 29 T cell receptor beta chains were all read from a single sample in a study of T-cell reconstitution after alpha-beta-depleted transplantation in children. Unique molecular identifiers were incorporated when the TCRbeta library was constructed. One entry per CDR3 protein, called by TCRdb with MiXCR from the PCR reads. The profile covers 600,000 to 800,000 distinct CDR3 sequences, with under 15% appearing a single time and approximately 0.8% taken by the ten largest. The input for sequencing was PBMCs, taken before TCRalphabeta/CD19-depleted stem cell transplant. All receptors derive from a girl aged 2-10 years with congenital amegakaryocytic thrombocytopenia, due to receive a stem cell transplant.

This chain uses TRBV5-5 with TRBJ1-2; 8 positions agree with TRBD1. With 2 bases clipped from V and 5 bases from J, the junction kept 8 bases outside the gene matches. The germline V gene encodes CDR1 SGHKS and CDR2 YYEKEE (reference sequence). The CDR3 spans 15 residues. CDR3 bases: TGTGCCAGCAGCTTTTCATCAGGGGGCAGTTATGGCTACACCTTC. It encodes CASSFSSGGSYGYTF.

The table lists this clonotype with many counts. This sequence joins TRBV27 and TRBJ1-2, with 9 bases aligning to TRBD1. Per the germline V gene, CDR1 is MNHEY and CDR2 is SMNVEV (reference sequence). The CDR3 covers 16 residues. With V trimmed by 5 bases and J by 6 bases, 13 bases remained unmatched. The chain's CDR3 is CASSPYNPGTGNGYTF. In nucleotides, the CDR3 is TGTGCCAGCAGTCCCTACAATCCGGGGACAGGGAATGGCTACACCTTC.

This clonotype occurred many times. V and J are TRBV6-1 and TRBJ2-2, with TRBD2 matching over 8 bases. Germline V gene sequence: CDR1 MNHNS, CDR2 SASEGT. Unmatched junction bases numbered 1, after V lost 7 bases and J lost 0 bases. The CDR3 covers 14 residues. The CDR3 nucleotides read TGTGCCAGCAAAGCGGGGGCGAACACCGGGGAGCTGTTTTTT. This translates into CASKAGANTGELFF.

The gene calls are TRBV7-2 and TRBJ2-3, with D perhaps TRBD2 (6 bases). The CDR3 has 14 amino acids. V lost 2 bases and J 4 bases, leaving 10 bases between the germline ends. Germline CDR1 SGHTA, CDR2 FQGNSA. The chain's CDR3 is CASSLPLAPDTQYF. CDR3 sequence (DNA): TGTGCCAGCAGCTTACCACTAGCCCCAGATACGCAGTATTTT.

This clonotype has at least ten counts. The V gene is TRBV12-3 or TRBV12-4, the J gene TRBJ1-2; D possibly corresponds to TRBD1 (5 bases). The germline V and J ends were trimmed by 8 bases and 2 bases, with 12 bases remaining between them. The CDR3 consists of 13 residues. DNA for the CDR3: TGTGCCAGCCTCGAGGCAGGGAACTATGGCTACACCTTC. It specifies CASLEAGNYGYTF.

This chain joins TRBV12-3 or TRBV12-4 and TRBJ2-2; D may match TRBD1 or TRBD2 (6 bases each). V gave up 4 bases and J gave up 9 bases, with 15 bases separating them. The length of the CDR3 is 14 residues. The CDR3 protein is CASSSSGAGRELFF. In nucleotides, the CDR3 is TGTGCCAGCAGTTCCTCGGGGGCCGGTAGGGAGCTGTTTTTT.

This clonotype was seen ten or more times. The J gene is TRBJ2-6, the V gene TRBV28; tentative D call: TRBD1 (6 bases). With 7 bases removed from V and 0 bases from J, the gap between germline ends came to 19 bases. CDR1 is MDHEN, CDR2 SYDVKM, per germline. This CDR3 is built from 18 residues. This CDR3 reads CASKFGGRVFSGANVLTF. As DNA, the CDR3 is TGTGCCAGCAAGTTTGGGGGCAGGGTGTTCTCTGGGGCCAACGTCCTGACTTTC.

This clonotype was recorded many times. The V and J genes are TRBV10-3 and TRBJ1-4, with TRBD1 matching 7 bases. This CDR3 contains 12 residues. Unmatched junction bases numbered 3, after V lost 10 bases and J lost 4 bases. Germline lookup yields CDR1 ENHRY and CDR2 SYGVKD. The CDR3 reads CATQGDNEKLFF. CDR3 bases: TGTGCCACCCAGGGGGATAATGAAAAACTGTTTTTT.

The rearrangement links TRBV5-1 to TRBJ2-5; D might be TRBD2 (5 bases). The CDR3 totals 14 residues. Germline CDR1 SGHRS, CDR2 YFSETQ. The V and J ends lost 2 bases and 1 base respectively, with 9 bases between them. The CDR3 DNA sequence: TGCGCCAGCAGCTTAATGGGAGCCCAAGAGACCCAGTACTTC. Translated, it gives CASSLMGAQETQYF.

This clonotype has at least ten counts. V usage is TRBV7-9 and J usage is TRBJ2-7, with D hard to call. V dropped 4 bases and J dropped 3 bases, with 10 bases sitting between them. The CDR3 has 13 amino acids. From germline, CDR1 is SEHNR and CDR2 FQNEAQ (reference sequence). The CDR3 here is CASSSSKLYEQYF. DNA of the CDR3: TGTGCCAGCAGCTCAAGTAAGCTCTACGAGCAGTACTTC.

This clonotype was seen more than once but under ten times. The rearrangement joins TRBV5-4 to TRBJ2-2; weak D call: TRBD1 (6 bases). The CDR3 covers 14 residues. V was trimmed by 4 bases and J by 9 bases, leaving 16 bases between them. From germline, CDR1 is SGHNT and CDR2 YYREEE (reference sequence). Here the CDR3 DNA reads TGTGCCAGCAGCATGGACAGTCGAGACAGGGAGCTGTTTTTT. Its translation: CASSMDSRDRELFF.

J is TRBJ2-7 and V is TRBV20-1, with 8 bases matching TRBD2. The V segment lost 6 bases and the J segment 1 base; nucleotides outside the gene matches: 11. The CDR3 contains 15 residues. The V gene's germline CDR1 is DFQATT and CDR2 SNEGSKA (reference sequence). This CDR3 is CSAPDPLAGSYEQYF. In DNA, the CDR3 is TGCAGTGCCCCAGATCCCCTAGCGGGTTCCTACGAGCAGTACTTC.

The rearrangement joins TRBV7-2 to TRBJ2-1; 7 nucleotides match TRBD2. With 8 bases clipped from V and 7 bases from J, the junction kept 8 bases outside the gene matches. The CDR3 covers 13 residues. Germline values: CDR1 SGHTA, CDR2 FQGNSA. The CDR3 DNA is TGTGCCAGCGGGAGGGCCGTAGGTAATGAGCAGTTCTTC. Translated: CASGRAVGNEQFF. Variable domain in full (rest from reference TRBV7-2 and TRBJ2-1): GAGVSQSPSNKVTEKGKDVELRCDPISGHTALYWYRQSLGQGLEFLIYFQGNSAPDKSGLPSDRFSAERTGGSVSTLTIQRTQQEDSAVYLCASGRAVGNEQFFGPGTRLTVL.

This clonotype was counted only a few times. The CDR3 sequence: CASSSREVTQPQHF. DNA of the CDR3: TGTGCCAGCTCATCAAGGGAAGTGACTCAGCCCCAGCATTTT. J is TRBJ1-5 and V is TRBV18; D is ambiguous. Per the germline V gene, CDR1 is KGHSH and CDR2 is LQKENI. This CDR3 comprises 14 residues. V lost 5 bases and J lost 6, with 14 bases in between. Using reference TRBV18 and TRBJ1-5 for the parts outside the CDR3, the full variable domain is NAGVMQNPRHLVRRRGQEARLRCSPMKGHSHVYWYRQLPEEGLKFMVYLQKENIIDESGMPKERFSAEFPKEGPSILRIQQVVRGDSAAYFCASSSREVTQPQHFGDGTRLSIL.

The chain joins TRBV5-5 to TRBJ2-1; possible D gene TRBD2, 6 bases. Germline assignment: CDR1 SGHKS and CDR2 YYEKEE (reference sequence). The CDR3 length is 14 residues. V lost 0 bases and J lost 5, with 9 bases in between. The chain's CDR3 is CASSLGSGDNEQFF. Here the CDR3 DNA reads TGTGCCAGCAGCTTGGGTAGCGGCGACAATGAGCAGTTCTTC.

In its sample, this clonotype was seen many times. The chain combines TRBV20-1 with TRBJ2-1, with TRBD1 identical over 7 bases. With V trimmed by 4 bases and J by 4 bases, 7 bases remained unmatched. Germline-derived CDR1 and CDR2 are DFQATT and SNEGSKA (reference sequence). The length of the CDR3 is 14 residues. The CDR3 region has the DNA TGCAGTGCTACAAGACAGGGTCCATACAATGAGCAGTTCTTC. It is translated as CSATRQGPYNEQFF.

The gene calls are TRBV6-2 or TRBV6-3 and TRBJ2-2; a possible D gene is TRBD1 (6 bases). CDR3 length: 17 amino acids. V lost 8 bases to trimming and J lost 1 base, with 20 bases between them. In germline, CDR1 is MNHEY, CDR2 SVGEGT. The DNA of the CDR3 is TGTGCCAGCCTCCATCATCAGGGGATATTGAACACCGGGGAGCTGTTTTTT. Translating it yields CASLHHQGILNTGELFF.

The sample holds a few counts of this clonotype. The V and J genes are TRBV3-1 and TRBJ1-1; D is possibly TRBD1 (6 bases). The germline V and J ends were trimmed by 1 base and 6 bases, with 9 bases remaining between them. CDR1 and CDR2 from the germline V gene are LGHDT and YNNKEL (reference sequence). This CDR3 is 13 amino acids long. The DNA for the CDR3 is TGTGCCAGCAGCCAAGGGACAGTTGCTGAAGCTTTCTTT. This translates into CASSQGTVAEAFF.

A remark on this clonotype: It may be a read error: a sequence one base away is much more abundant. This sequence joins TRBV9 and TRBJ2-3; weak D call: TRBD2 (6 bases). The CDR3 totals 17 residues. Germline loops: CDR1 SGDLS, CDR2 YYNGEE. Trimming removed 1 base from V and 6 bases from J, with 21 bases in between. CDR3 protein: CASSVIPGPVEGDTQYF. The CDR3, as DNA: TGTGCCAGCAGCGTAATACCCGGACCAGTGGAGGGGGATACGCAGTATTTT.

This clonotype was detected many times. The J gene is TRBJ2-3, the V gene TRBV28; TRBD2 matches 8 bases. The CDR3 extends over 13 amino acids. The germline gives CDR1 MDHEN, CDR2 SYDVKM. V trimming: 9 bases; J trimming: 0 bases; junction bases outside the gene matches: 2. CDR3 sequence (DNA): TGTGCCAGTAGCGGGAAGAGCACAGATACGCAGTATTTT. Translating it yields CASSGKSTDTQYF.

There are a few counts of this clonotype. In DNA form, the CDR3 reads TGCGCCAGCAGCGGAACAGGGTCCAACACTGAAGCTTTCTTT. This gives the protein CASSGTGSNTEAFF. The chain combines TRBV5-1 with TRBJ1-1; the D gene is possibly TRBD1 (6 bases). In germline, CDR1 is SGHRS, CDR2 YFSETQ. V was pared by 4 bases and J by 2 bases, with 12 bases between. The CDR3 contains 14 residues.

V and J are TRBV5-1 and TRBJ2-7, with TRBD1 matching 7 bases. The CDR3 has 14 residues. Germline V gene sequence: CDR1 SGHRS, CDR2 YFSETQ. Germline trimming cut 3 bases from V and 8 bases from J; bases unmatched to any gene: 11. The CDR3 sequence is CASSSWGRQGKQYF. The CDR3 nucleotides read TGCGCCAGCAGCTCTTGGGGTCGACAGGGTAAGCAGTACTTC.

This clonotype was recorded many times. The chain couples TRBV24-1 to TRBJ2-1, with unresolved D. Trimming cost V 2 bases and J 2 bases, with 6 bases left between them. The CDR3 totals 14 residues. Germline-derived CDR1 and CDR2 are KGHDR and SFDVKD. CDR3 DNA: TGTGCCACCAGTGATTGGGAAACCTACAATGAGCAGTTCTTC. This gives the protein CATSDWETYNEQFF.

This clonotype was observed at least ten times. This chain connects TRBV5-1 to TRBJ2-7; TRBD1 aligns across 9 bases. Looked up from germline, CDR1 is SGHRS and CDR2 is YFSETQ. The CDR3 runs 15 residues. V dropped 2 bases and J dropped 0; count of bases not matched to a gene: 3. Here the CDR3 DNA reads TGCGCCAGCAGCTTTGGGACAGGGTCCTCCTACGAGCAGTACTTC. Translating gives CASSFGTGSSYEQYF.

This clonotype was detected ten times or more. The chain is built from TRBV20-1 and TRBJ1-6, with D unclear. V dropped 0 bases and J dropped 9 bases, with 9 bases sitting between them. This CDR3 is built from 13 residues. Germline assignment: CDR1 DFQATT and CDR2 SNEGSKA (reference sequence). CDR3 loop: CSARDSPGSPLHF. The CDR3 bases are TGCAGTGCTAGAGATTCCCCAGGTTCACCCCTCCACTTT.

This clonotype has at least ten counts. The chain is built from TRBV29-1 and TRBJ1-5, with D perhaps TRBD1 (5 bases). In germline, CDR1 is SQVTM, CDR2 ANQGSEA. CDR3 length: 12 residues. V lost 4 bases to trimming and J lost 7 bases, with 11 bases between them. This CDR3 is CSVVSGNQPQHF. In DNA form, the CDR3 reads TGCAGCGTTGTATCAGGGAACCAGCCCCAGCATTTT.

This clonotype showed up many times. The rearrangement links TRBV12-3 or TRBV12-4 to TRBJ1-5; the match to TRBD1 covers 7 bases. The CDR3 has 15 residues. Trimming at V came to 6 bases and at J to 4 bases, leaving 9 bases not matched to a gene. CDR3 in DNA: TGTGCCAGCAGCCTACAGGTGGACAGGAATCAGCCCCAGCATTTT. It encodes CASSLQVDRNQPQHF.

The CDR3 is CASSFASRTDTQYF. The CDR3 DNA follows: TGTGCCAGCAGCTTTGCCAGTAGGACAGATACGCAGTATTTT. The V gene is TRBV7-8, the J gene TRBJ2-3, with D unclear. The V end lost 3 bases, the J end lost 3 bases, and 10 bases lay between the germline ends. Germline V gene data show CDR1 as SGHVS and CDR2 as FQNEAQ. CDR3 length: 14 residues. Looking up the rest from reference TRBV7-8 and TRBJ2-3 gives the full variable domain: GAGVSQSPRYKVAKRGQDVALRCDPISGHVSLFWYQQALGQGPEFLTYFQNEAQLDKSGLPSDRFFAERPEGSVSTLKIQRTQQEDSAVYLCASSFASRTDTQYFGPGTRLTVL.

This clonotype came up many times. The rearrangement joins TRBV5-1 to TRBJ1-5; D may be TRBD1 (5 bases). The V end lost 0 bases, the J end lost 0 bases, and 7 bases lay between the germline ends. CDR3 length equals 15 residues. Looked up from germline, CDR1 is SGHRS and CDR2 is YFSETQ. DNA for the CDR3: TGCGCCAGCAGCTTGGGGGGGTATAGCAATCAGCCCCAGCATTTT. This sequence encodes CASSLGGYSNQPQHF.